The next 31 T cell receptor beta chains were all read from a single sample in a study of early T cells in non-severe SARS-CoV-2 infection. TCRdb ran MiXCR on the 5' RACE reads and lists one entry per CDR3 protein. Of 65,000 to 95,000 distinct CDR3 sequences in the sample, about 5% are singletons; the top ten hold about 7%. The sequenced sample was whole blood, obtained at baseline. These receptor sequences come from an adult who was a healthcare worker with PCR-confirmed SARS-CoV-2 infection or an uninfected control (not recorded which).

This clonotype was detected a few times. The genes are TRBV11-2 and TRBJ1-1; the D gene is possibly TRBD1 (5 bases). V was trimmed by 5 bases and J by 0 bases, leaving 16 bases between them. The CDR3 length is 16 residues. The V gene's germline CDR1 is SGHAT and CDR2 FQNNGV. CDR3 coding DNA: TGTGCCAGCAGCCCTGGGACTCTATATATGAACACTGAAGCTTTCTTT. It translates to CASSPGTLYMNTEAFF.

The genes are TRBV9 and TRBJ2-7; no reliable D call. V lost 2 bases and J 2 bases, leaving 11 bases between the germline ends. Germline V gene sequence: CDR1 SGDLS, CDR2 YYNGEE. The CDR3 contains 14 residues. The CDR3, as DNA: TGTGCCAGCAGCGTCGACCCCGGGCCCTACGAGCAGTACTTC. It codes for CASSVDPGPYEQYF.

The J gene is TRBJ2-1, the V gene TRBV7-2; a weak D match, TRBD1 (5 bases). Trimming stripped 0 bases from V and 10 bases from J, with 16 bases between. This CDR3 is 15 amino acids long. Per the germline V gene, CDR1 is SGHTA and CDR2 is FQGNSA. In DNA form, the CDR3 reads TGTGCCAGCAGCTTAGCTCGTGGAAGGGCAGGGGAGCAGTTCTTC. Amino acids: CASSLARGRAGEQFF.

This sequence joins TRBV4-2 and TRBJ1-4; TRBD1 matches 11 bases. This CDR3 contains 19 residues. Germline V CDR1 and CDR2: LGHNA, YNFKEQ. J was trimmed by 0 bases and V by 3 bases; bases with no gene match: 9. CDR3 nucleotide sequence: TGTGCCAGCAGCCACATTCCGGGACAGGGGGGAGCAACTAATGAAAAACTGTTTTTT. This codes for CASSHIPGQGGATNEKLFF.

The V gene is TRBV3-1, the J gene TRBJ2-3; D may be TRBD1 or TRBD2 (5 bases each). The CDR3 totals 16 residues. CDR1 is LGHDT, CDR2 YNNKEL, per germline (reference sequence). V dropped 2 bases and J dropped 2 bases, with 14 bases sitting between them. In nucleotides, the CDR3 is TGTGCCAGCAGCCAATGGCCGGGGCGGTTCACAGATACGCAGTATTTT. Translation: CASSQWPGRFTDTQYF.

This clonotype was counted many times. The chain's CDR3 is CASSLEGAYTGELFF. The CDR3 nucleotides read TGTGCCAGCAGCTTAGAGGGGGCTTACACCGGGGAGCTGTTTTTT. The genes are TRBV7-2 and TRBJ2-2; 7 nucleotides agree with TRBD1. CDR3 size: 15 residues. The V gene end was trimmed by 1 base and the J gene end by 3 bases; junction bases not matched to a gene: 2. Per the germline V gene, CDR1 is SGHTA and CDR2 is FQGNSA. Looking up the rest from reference TRBV7-2 and TRBJ2-2 gives the full variable domain: GAGVSQSPSNKVTEKGKDVELRCDPISGHTALYWYRQSLGQGLEFLIYFQGNSAPDKSGLPSDRFSAERTGGSVSTLTIQRTQQEDSAVYLCASSLEGAYTGELFFGEGSRLTVL.

In nucleotides, the CDR3 is TGTGCCAGCAGCTCTCGGACTAGCGGATTCTACTACGAGCAGTACTTC. Its translation is CASSSRTSGFYYEQYF. The chain has TRBV7-6 and TRBJ2-7; TRBD2 agrees at 10 bases. CDR1 is SGHVS, CDR2 FNYEAQ, per germline. The CDR3 is 16 residues long. Germline trimming cut 4 bases from V and 3 bases from J; bases unmatched to any gene: 9. The full variable domain, in which reference TRBV7-6 and TRBJ2-7 provide the parts outside the CDR3, is GAGVSQSPRYKVTKRGQDVALRCDPISGHVSLYWYRQALGQGPEFLTYFNYEAQQDKSGLPNDRFSAERPEGSISTLTIQRTEQRDSAMYRCASSSRTSGFYYEQYFGPGTRLTVT.

This clonotype occurred many times. V usage is TRBV7-9 and J usage is TRBJ2-1; D possibly corresponds to TRBD2 (5 bases). Germline CDR1 reads SEHNR; CDR2 reads FQNEAQ (reference sequence). The V end lost 5 bases, the J end lost 7 bases, and 12 bases lay between the germline ends. This CDR3 comprises 13 residues. CDR3 loop: CASSHSGGNEQFF. The CDR3 region has the DNA TGTGCCAGCAGCCACTCTGGCGGGAATGAGCAGTTCTTC.

This clonotype appeared many times. This chain joins TRBV6-6 and TRBJ2-7; D may be TRBD2 (6 bases). Germline CDR1 is MNHNY and CDR2 is SVGAGI (reference sequence). The CDR3 covers 16 residues. Trimming removed 2 bases at V and 0 bases at J, with 14 bases between. In nucleotides, the CDR3 is TGTGCCAGCAGTTACCCTCAGGGAGGTGCCTCCTACGAGCAGTACTTC. It encodes CASSYPQGGASYEQYF.

This clonotype has only a few counts. J is TRBJ1-1 and V is TRBV30; no clear D gene. Germline-derived CDR1 and CDR2 are GTSNPN and SVGIG (reference sequence). V was shortened by 4 bases and J by 1 base, with 7 bases between the two germline ends. CDR3 length: 12 residues. Here the CDR3 DNA reads TGTGCCTGGACGGGCGAGAACACTGAAGCTTTCTTT. As protein: CAWTGENTEAFF.

The chain combines TRBV5-5 with TRBJ1-5, with D uncertain. V gave up 0 bases and J gave up 0 bases, with 10 bases separating them. In germline, CDR1 is SGHKS, CDR2 YYEKEE (reference sequence). The CDR3 is 16 amino acids. The CDR3 region has the DNA TGTGCCAGCAGCTTGGGGGCATCTGATAGCAATCAGCCCCAGCATTTT. This translates into CASSLGASDSNQPQHF.

This clonotype was counted a few times. The V call is TRBV7-6, the J call TRBJ2-7, with 9 bases identical to TRBD1. This CDR3 comprises 16 residues. Trimming took 4 bases from V and 6 from J; bases not matched to a gene: 13. Germline V gene lookup returns CDR1 SGHVS and CDR2 FNYEAQ. The DNA of the CDR3 is TGTGCCAGCAGCTCGGAGCTCGGACAGGGGAATATCGAGCAGTACTTC. Its translation is CASSSELGQGNIEQYF.

This clonotype was counted many times. V gene TRBV29-1 combines with J gene TRBJ1-2; 8 bases match TRBD1. Looked up from germline, CDR1 is SQVTM and CDR2 is ANQGSEA. This CDR3 region has 14 residues. Trimming removed 5 bases from V and 2 bases from J; junction bases left unmatched: 7. CDR3 sequence: CSVSGQAGNYGYTF. In DNA form, the CDR3 reads TGCAGCGTTTCGGGACAGGCTGGGAACTATGGCTACACCTTC.

This clonotype was counted at least ten times. V is TRBV20-1 and J is TRBJ1-6; weak D call: TRBD1 (6 bases). This CDR3 has 16 amino acids. Germline CDR1 and CDR2: DFQATT and SNEGSKA (reference sequence). With 6 bases removed from V and 7 bases from J, the gap between germline ends came to 22 bases. As DNA, the CDR3 is TGCAGTGCCCATCCAGGACGGGCAGGGGAGAATTCACCCCTCCACTTT. It encodes CSAHPGRAGENSPLHF.

This clonotype appeared many times. This chain links TRBV20-1 with TRBJ2-7; TRBD2 agrees at 10 bases. This CDR3 is 11 amino acids long. Germline V CDR1 and CDR2: DFQATT, SNEGSKA (reference sequence). CDR3: CNSTSGREQYF. CDR3 nucleotide sequence: TGCAATTCGACTAGCGGGCGCGAGCAGTACTTC.

The CDR3 bases are TGTGCCAGTAGTATAGAGTCCGGGACAGGGCACCTCTACGAGCAGTACTTC. Translating gives CASSIESGTGHLYEQYF. The chain employs TRBV19 and TRBJ2-7; TRBD1 matches at 9 bases. Germline V gives CDR1 LNHDA, CDR2 SQIVND (reference sequence). V gave up 0 bases and J gave up 3 bases; unmatched junction bases: 9. The CDR3 has 17 residues.

The V and J genes are TRBV20-1 and TRBJ2-7, with 7 positions matching TRBD2. CDR3 length: 14 amino acids. Trimming took 5 bases from V and 0 from J; bases not matched to a gene: 7. CDR1 is DFQATT and CDR2 is SNEGSKA in the germline V gene (reference sequence). The CDR3 reads CSARTSATSYEQYF. Written as DNA, the CDR3 is TGCAGTGCTCGTACTAGCGCGACCTCCTACGAGCAGTACTTC.

This chain links TRBV5-6 with TRBJ1-2, with 7 bases fitting TRBD1. CDR3 length: 16 residues. Germline-derived CDR1 and CDR2 are SGHDT and YYEEEE. With 3 bases clipped from V and 4 bases from J, the junction kept 12 bases outside the gene matches. CDR3 sequence: CASSSSGTAHLYGYTF. CDR3 coding DNA: TGTGCCAGCAGCTCATCCGGGACAGCGCACCTCTATGGCTACACCTTC.

The V call is TRBV14, the J call TRBJ2-1, with no clear D. The CDR3 extends over 15 amino acids. Trimming stripped 3 bases from V and 3 bases from J, with 12 bases between. Germline V gene sequence: CDR1 SGHDN, CDR2 FVKESK. Written as DNA, the CDR3 is TGTGCCAGCAGCCACCGAAGACAAAACTACAATGAGCAGTTCTTC. It codes for CASSHRRQNYNEQFF.

The rearrangement joins TRBV14 to TRBJ1-2; 7 nucleotides agree with TRBD1. The CDR3 totals 15 residues. The V segment lost 4 bases and the J segment 4 bases; nucleotides outside the gene matches: 9. CDR1 is SGHDN and CDR2 is FVKESK in the germline V gene. DNA for the CDR3: TGTGCCAGCAGCCGCGGGGCCGGGACAGTCTATGGCTACACCTTC. It is translated as CASSRGAGTVYGYTF.

The CDR3 nucleotides are TGTGCCAGCAGCCCCACGCCGGCGGCCTACAATGAGCAGTTCTTC. Translated, it gives CASSPTPAAYNEQFF. The chain employs TRBV7-6 and TRBJ2-1; no clear D gene. Looked up from germline, CDR1 is SGHVS and CDR2 is FNYEAQ. V was pared by 5 bases and J by 2 bases, with 13 bases between. CDR3 size: 15 residues.

This clonotype appeared many times. The chain joins TRBV29-1 to TRBJ2-2; D gene unclear. The V end lost 3 bases, the J end lost 4 bases, and 12 bases lay between the germline ends. Germline CDR1 reads SQVTM; CDR2 reads ANQGSEA. This CDR3 contains 14 residues. The CDR3 coding sequence is TGCAGCGTTGAGTCGGGTTGGGGCACCGGGGAGCTGTTTTTT. This sequence encodes CSVESGWGTGELFF.

At least ten counts were recorded for this clonotype. The rearrangement uses TRBV20-1 and TRBJ1-2, with 7 bases matching TRBD1. The CDR3 consists of 14 residues. The trim removed 6 bases at V and 0 bases at J, leaving 7 bases unmatched. Germline loops: CDR1 DFQATT, CDR2 SNEGSKA (reference sequence). The CDR3 loop is CSAQGTETNYGYTF. CDR3 DNA: TGCAGTGCCCAGGGGACAGAAACTAACTATGGCTACACCTTC.

This clonotype was counted at least ten times. This chain uses TRBV25-1 with TRBJ2-4; no definite D call. This CDR3 comprises 10 residues. Germline-derived CDR1 and CDR2 are MGHDK and SYGVNS. V was pared by 3 bases and J by 8 bases, with 2 bases between. The CDR3 loop reads CASSDHIQYF. In DNA form, the CDR3 reads TGTGCCAGCAGTGACCACATTCAGTACTTC.

The sample holds many counts of this clonotype. The rearrangement uses TRBV5-4 and TRBJ2-7; 7 nucleotides align to TRBD1. After removal of 7 bases from V and 1 base from J, the junction contained 5 bases not matched to a gene. The CDR3 consists of 13 residues. Germline V gene lookup returns CDR1 SGHNT and CDR2 YYREEE (reference sequence). The CDR3 sequence is CASGGTVSYEQYF. The CDR3 DNA reads TGTGCCAGCGGTGGGACAGTGTCCTACGAGCAGTACTTC.

The chain carries TRBV30 and TRBJ1-1, with TRBD1 matching over 8 bases. The CDR3 is made up of 16 amino acids. Losses at the gene ends were 2 bases for V and 1 base for J; bases not matched to a gene: 9. CDR1 GTSNPN and CDR2 SVGIG come from the germline V gene (reference sequence). CDR3 bases: TGTGCCTGGAGTCCCAGCGCGACAGGGGCGAACACTGAAGCTTTCTTT. Residues: CAWSPSATGANTEAFF.

The J gene is TRBJ2-7, the V gene TRBV7-9, with 7 bases that match TRBD2. J lost 12 bases, V lost 7 bases, and 9 bases had no gene match. The CDR3 is 11 residues long. The germline gives CDR1 SEHNR, CDR2 FQNEAQ (reference sequence). Here the CDR3 DNA reads TGTGCCAGCACAGCGGGATCCCGACTGTACTTC. As protein: CASTAGSRLYF.

There are many counts of this clonotype. V and J are TRBV7-8 and TRBJ2-1; 9 bases line up with TRBD2. V gave up 2 bases and J gave up 4 bases; unmatched junction bases: 6. The V gene's germline CDR1 is SGHVS and CDR2 FQNEAQ. The CDR3 is made up of 16 amino acids. CDR3 bases: TGTGCCAGCAGCTTAAGCTCTAGCGGGGCTTACAATGAGCAGTTCTTC. Translating gives CASSLSSSGAYNEQFF.

This clonotype was seen many times. V and J are TRBV2 and TRBJ2-7; TRBD2 aligns across 12 bases. This CDR3 is built from 15 residues. Per germline, CDR1 SNHLY and CDR2 FYNNEI. V shed 8 bases, J shed 0 bases, and the junction held 5 bases outside the gene matches. The CDR3 bases are TGTGCCAGCGTATCTAGCGGGAGGGCCTCCTACGAGCAGTACTTC. Its protein product is CASVSSGRASYEQYF.

V is TRBV7-9 and J is TRBJ1-6; no firm D call. The CDR3 spans 13 residues. CDR1 SEHNR and CDR2 FQNEAQ come from the germline V gene (reference sequence). Trimming took 5 bases from V and 9 from J, leaving 11 bases between them. In DNA form, the CDR3 reads TGTGCCAGCAGCCCGCCGGGAGGTTCACCCCTCCACTTT. This codes for CASSPPGGSPLHF.

This clonotype was recorded many times. Sequence at one end of the junction differs from germline and may be a read error. The rearrangement joins TRBV28 to TRBJ1-6, with 9 bases fitting TRBD1. The CDR3 is 17 residues long. Germline CDR1 and CDR2: MDHEN and SYDVKM. The CDR3 protein is CASSFLGTGRMNSPLHF. DNA of the CDR3: TGTGCCAGCAGTTTTCTTGGGACAGGGCGGATGAATTCACCCCTCCATTTT.